These T cell receptor beta chains were read from a single sample in a study of T cell responses to AZD1222 COVID-19 vaccine. Measured with immunoSEQ multiplex PCR; TCRdb has only the in-frame clones, and not every one. The repertoire holds about 140,000 clones, 90% to 95% seen once, with more than 10% in the top ten. This specimen was peripheral blood, taken after recovery from COVID-19. The receptors were sampled from an adult who had recovered from COVID-19. Both conserved end residues are trimmed from each CDR3. Only part of the rows carry a size: once, few, many, or a class if the clone is expanded.

V gene: TRBV7-9; J gene: TRBJ1-1; clone size: NA; CDR3 protein: ASSLRYTEAF
V gene: TRBV18; J gene: TRBJ2-5; clone size: NA; CDR3 protein: ASSPLQGSDQETQY
V gene: TRBV18; J gene: TRBJ1-1; clone size: few; CDR3 protein: ASSPLRPGTGVEVSIRVEAF
V gene: TRBV2; J gene: TRBJ2-1; clone size: NA; CDR3 protein: ASSSIQRETTSEQF
V gene: TRBV28; J gene: TRBJ2-7; clone size: NA; CDR3 protein: ASNMGQGPYEQY
V gene: TRBV7-2; J gene: TRBJ1-5; clone size: NA; CDR3 protein: ASSLIRLEPQH
V gene: TRBV11-2; J gene: TRBJ2-3; clone size: NA; CDR3 protein: ASSFSGSTDTQY
V gene: TRBV7-3; J gene: TRBJ2-7; clone size: NA; CDR3 protein: ASSLKRQVPLWEQY
V gene: TRBV7-9; J gene: TRBJ2-6; clone size: NA; CDR3 protein: ASSLGRAGANVLT
V gene: TRBV2; J gene: TRBJ1-6; clone size: once; CDR3 protein: ASTYGLSVGSPLH
V gene: TRBV11-3; J gene: TRBJ2-1; clone size: NA; CDR3 protein: ASSPRASNEQF
V gene: TRBV29-1; J gene: TRBJ2-7; clone size: NA; CDR3 protein: SVEGIRTSGSGHEQY
V gene: TRBV5-5; J gene: TRBJ2-5; clone size: once; CDR3 protein: ASRYREETQY
V gene: TRBV19; J gene: TRBJ2-5; clone size: NA; CDR3 protein: ASTSVAKTQY
V gene: TRBV4-1; J gene: TRBJ2-7; clone size: NA; CDR3 protein: ASSPPGLAGASEQY
V gene: TRBV7-6; J gene: TRBJ2-1; clone size: NA; CDR3 protein: ASSFRDRAYNEQF
V gene: TRBV3-1/TRBV3-2; J gene: TRBJ1-2; clone size: NA; CDR3 protein: ASRPTPSNYGYT
V gene: TRBV27; J gene: TRBJ1-1; clone size: NA; CDR3 protein: ASSLYSGGQTNTEAF
V gene: TRBV5-4; J gene: TRBJ2-7; clone size: NA; CDR3 protein: ASSFGLEQY
V gene: TRBV7-3; J gene: TRBJ2-1; clone size: NA; CDR3 protein: ASSSSGSGSEQF
V gene: TRBV19; J gene: TRBJ2-1; clone size: NA; CDR3 protein: ASGVHGGEQF
V gene: TRBV2; J gene: TRBJ2-3; clone size: NA; CDR3 protein: ASDTMGGRTDTQY
V gene: TRBV5-6; J gene: TRBJ1-1; clone size: NA; CDR3 protein: ASNYGGKVNTEAF
V gene: TRBV19; J gene: TRBJ1-6; clone size: NA; CDR3 protein: ASSILGGARNSPLH
V gene: TRBV29-1; J gene: TRBJ2-7; clone size: NA; CDR3 protein: SVDKGLEGEQY
V gene: TRBV19; J gene: TRBJ1-5; clone size: NA; CDR3 protein: ASSIDLWGGNQPQH
V gene: TRBV7-3; J gene: TRBJ2-2; clone size: NA; CDR3 protein: ASSSTGLHTGELF
V gene: TRBV4-1; J gene: TRBJ2-3; clone size: NA; CDR3 protein: ASSQDRGVTDTQY
V gene: TRBV7-9; J gene: TRBJ2-1; clone size: NA; CDR3 protein: ASSFSTSGRPVSYNEQF
V gene: TRBV5-8; J gene: TRBJ2-7; clone size: once; CDR3 protein: ASSPTGGYEQY
V gene: TRBV11-2; J gene: TRBJ2-7; clone size: NA; CDR3 protein: ASSFRVEEQY
V gene: TRBV9; J gene: TRBJ2-2; clone size: NA; CDR3 protein: ASSGGALNTGELF
V gene: TRBV27; J gene: TRBJ1-3; clone size: NA; CDR3 protein: ASSSIRTRQGSGNTIY
V gene: TRBV28; J gene: TRBJ1-2; clone size: NA; CDR3 protein: ASSLTGGNSGGHYGYT
V gene: TRBV28; J gene: TRBJ1-1; clone size: NA; CDR3 protein: ASSLSQPERAEAF